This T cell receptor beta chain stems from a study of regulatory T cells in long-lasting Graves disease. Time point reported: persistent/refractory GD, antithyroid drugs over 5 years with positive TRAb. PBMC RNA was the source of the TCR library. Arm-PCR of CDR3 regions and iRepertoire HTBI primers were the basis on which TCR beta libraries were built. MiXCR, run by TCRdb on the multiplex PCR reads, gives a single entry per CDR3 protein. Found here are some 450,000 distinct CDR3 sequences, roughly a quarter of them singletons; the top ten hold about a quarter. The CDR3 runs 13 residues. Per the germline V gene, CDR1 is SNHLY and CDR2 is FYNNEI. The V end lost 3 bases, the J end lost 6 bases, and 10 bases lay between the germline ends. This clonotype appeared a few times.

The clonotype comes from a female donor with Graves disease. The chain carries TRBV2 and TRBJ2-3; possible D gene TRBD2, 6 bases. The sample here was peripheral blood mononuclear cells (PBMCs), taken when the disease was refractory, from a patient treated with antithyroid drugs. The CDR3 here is CASSDLGGDTQYF. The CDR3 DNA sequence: TGTGCCAGCAGTGATCTAGGAGGGGATACGCAGTATTTT.